This paragraph covers one TCR beta chain sequence. The antigen is unknown. Culture proceeded for approximately nine days, and CD4+ T cells were then isolated. Subjects were given two BNT162b2 or mRNA-1273 vaccine doses. This record comes from a study of vaccination effects on CD4 cells after COVID-19. The overall study: Ahead of sequencing, the ViraFEST assay grew antigen-specific CD4+ T cells using viral peptide pools.

Regarding the study as a whole: Convalescent patients were scarce in the study, and it lacked early post-infection timepoints. Healthy vaccinees had only 1 of 255 vaccine-induced clones cross-react with common cold coronaviruses.

The method was immunoSEQ multiplex PCR; TCRdb's version includes in-frame clones alone and lacks a portion of them. The table includes about 57,000 clones, about 81% detected once. This CDR3 has 14 amino acids. Germline assignment: CDR1 SEHNR and CDR2 FQNEAQ (reference sequence). V trimming: 5 bases; J trimming: 5 bases; junction bases outside the gene matches: 8. This sequence originates from a human donor who received a COVID-19 vaccine. The chain is built from TRBV7-9 and TRBJ2-5, with TRBD1 matching 7 bases. The source was CD4+ T cells from PBMCs cultured without peptide, collected after COVID-19 vaccination. CDR3 coding DNA: TGTGCCAGCAGCCGGGACAGCGACGAGGAGACCCAGTACTTC. This encodes CASSRDSDEETQYF.